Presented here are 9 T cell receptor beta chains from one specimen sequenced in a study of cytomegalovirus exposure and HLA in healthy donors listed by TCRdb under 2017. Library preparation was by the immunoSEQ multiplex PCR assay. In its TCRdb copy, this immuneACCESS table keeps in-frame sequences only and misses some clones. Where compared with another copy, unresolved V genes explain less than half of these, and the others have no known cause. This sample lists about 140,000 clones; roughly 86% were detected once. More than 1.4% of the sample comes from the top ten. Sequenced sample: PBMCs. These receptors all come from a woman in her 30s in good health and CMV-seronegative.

As DNA, the CDR3 is TGTGCCAGTGGGACGGGGGGCGGTGAAAATGTCCAGTACTTC. As protein: CASGTGGGENVQYF. The V call is TRBV27, the J call TRBJ2-5, with D perhaps matching TRBD2 (7 bases). The CDR3 is 14 residues long. Germline CDR1 is MNHEY and CDR2 is SMNVEV (reference sequence). The V end lost 9 bases, the J end lost 10 bases, and 24 bases lay between the germline ends.

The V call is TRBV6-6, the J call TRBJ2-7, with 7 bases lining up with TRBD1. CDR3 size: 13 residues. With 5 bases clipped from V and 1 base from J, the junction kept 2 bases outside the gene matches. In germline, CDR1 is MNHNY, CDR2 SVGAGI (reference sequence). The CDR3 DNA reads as TGTGCCAGCAGTCGGACAGGATCCTACGAGCAGTACTTC. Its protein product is CASSRTGSYEQYF.

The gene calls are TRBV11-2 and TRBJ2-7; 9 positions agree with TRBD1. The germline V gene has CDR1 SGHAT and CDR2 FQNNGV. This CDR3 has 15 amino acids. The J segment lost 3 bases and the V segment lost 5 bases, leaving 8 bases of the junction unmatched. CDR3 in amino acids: CASSTGGRGSYEQYF. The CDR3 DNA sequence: TGTGCCAGCAGCACAGGGGGCAGGGGTAGCTACGAGCAGTACTTC. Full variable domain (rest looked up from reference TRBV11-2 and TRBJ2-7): EAGVAQSPRYKIIEKRQSVAFWCNPISGHATLYWYQQILGQGPKLLIQFQNNGVVDDSQLPKDRFSAERLKGVDSTLKIQPAKLEDSAVYLCASSTGGRGSYEQYFGPGTRLTVT.

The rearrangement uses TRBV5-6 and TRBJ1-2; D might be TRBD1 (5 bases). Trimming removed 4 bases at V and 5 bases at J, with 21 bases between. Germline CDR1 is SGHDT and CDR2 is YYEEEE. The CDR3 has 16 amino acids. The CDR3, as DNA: TGTGCCAGCAGCCTGCAGGGATCTCTTAGCTTGTATGGCTACACCTTC. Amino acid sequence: CASSLQGSLSLYGYTF.

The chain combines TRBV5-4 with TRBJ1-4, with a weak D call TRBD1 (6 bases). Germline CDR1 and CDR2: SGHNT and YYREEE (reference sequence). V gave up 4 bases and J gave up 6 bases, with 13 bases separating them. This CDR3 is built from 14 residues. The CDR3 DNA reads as TGTGCCAGCAGCGAGAGAGGGGGGGATGAAAAACTGTTTTTT. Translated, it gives CASSERGGDEKLFF.

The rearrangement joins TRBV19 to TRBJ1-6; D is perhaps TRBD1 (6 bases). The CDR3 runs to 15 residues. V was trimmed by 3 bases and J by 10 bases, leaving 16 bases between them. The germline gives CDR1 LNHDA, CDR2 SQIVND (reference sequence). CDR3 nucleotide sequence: TGTGCCAGTAGTATCTCGAAAGGGGGTTTCTCACCCCTCCACTTT. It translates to CASSISKGGFSPLHF. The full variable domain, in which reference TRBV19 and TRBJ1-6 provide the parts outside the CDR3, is DGGITQSPKYLFRKEGQNVTLSCEQNLNHDAMYWYRQDPGQGLRLIYYSQIVNDFQKGDIAEGYSVSREKKESFPLTVTSAQKNPTAFYLCASSISKGGFSPLHFGNGTRLTVT.

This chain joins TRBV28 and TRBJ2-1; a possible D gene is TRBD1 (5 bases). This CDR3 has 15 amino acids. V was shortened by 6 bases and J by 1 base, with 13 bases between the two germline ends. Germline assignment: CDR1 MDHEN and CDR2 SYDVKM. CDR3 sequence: CASSPRQKSYNEQFF. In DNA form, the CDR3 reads TGTGCCAGCAGCCCCAGACAGAAATCCTACAATGAGCAGTTCTTC. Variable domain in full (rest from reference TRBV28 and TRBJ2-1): DVKVTQSSRYLVKRTGEKVFLECVQDMDHENMFWYRQDPGLGLRLIYFSYDVKMKEKGDIPEGYSVSREKKERFSLILESASTNQTSMYLCASSPRQKSYNEQFFGPGTRLTVL.

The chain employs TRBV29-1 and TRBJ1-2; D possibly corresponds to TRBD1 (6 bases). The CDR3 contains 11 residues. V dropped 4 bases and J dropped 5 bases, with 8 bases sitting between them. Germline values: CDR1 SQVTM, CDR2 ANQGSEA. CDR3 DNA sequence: TGCAGCGTTGCTCAGGGGTATGGCTACACCTTC. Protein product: CSVAQGYGYTF.

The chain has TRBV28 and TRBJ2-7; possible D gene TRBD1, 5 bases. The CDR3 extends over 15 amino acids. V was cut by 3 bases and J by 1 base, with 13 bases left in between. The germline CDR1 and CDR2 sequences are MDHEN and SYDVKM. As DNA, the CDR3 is TGTGCCAGCAGTTTTGGTGGGGCCAGTTCCTACGAGCAGTACTTC. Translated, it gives CASSFGGASSYEQYF.